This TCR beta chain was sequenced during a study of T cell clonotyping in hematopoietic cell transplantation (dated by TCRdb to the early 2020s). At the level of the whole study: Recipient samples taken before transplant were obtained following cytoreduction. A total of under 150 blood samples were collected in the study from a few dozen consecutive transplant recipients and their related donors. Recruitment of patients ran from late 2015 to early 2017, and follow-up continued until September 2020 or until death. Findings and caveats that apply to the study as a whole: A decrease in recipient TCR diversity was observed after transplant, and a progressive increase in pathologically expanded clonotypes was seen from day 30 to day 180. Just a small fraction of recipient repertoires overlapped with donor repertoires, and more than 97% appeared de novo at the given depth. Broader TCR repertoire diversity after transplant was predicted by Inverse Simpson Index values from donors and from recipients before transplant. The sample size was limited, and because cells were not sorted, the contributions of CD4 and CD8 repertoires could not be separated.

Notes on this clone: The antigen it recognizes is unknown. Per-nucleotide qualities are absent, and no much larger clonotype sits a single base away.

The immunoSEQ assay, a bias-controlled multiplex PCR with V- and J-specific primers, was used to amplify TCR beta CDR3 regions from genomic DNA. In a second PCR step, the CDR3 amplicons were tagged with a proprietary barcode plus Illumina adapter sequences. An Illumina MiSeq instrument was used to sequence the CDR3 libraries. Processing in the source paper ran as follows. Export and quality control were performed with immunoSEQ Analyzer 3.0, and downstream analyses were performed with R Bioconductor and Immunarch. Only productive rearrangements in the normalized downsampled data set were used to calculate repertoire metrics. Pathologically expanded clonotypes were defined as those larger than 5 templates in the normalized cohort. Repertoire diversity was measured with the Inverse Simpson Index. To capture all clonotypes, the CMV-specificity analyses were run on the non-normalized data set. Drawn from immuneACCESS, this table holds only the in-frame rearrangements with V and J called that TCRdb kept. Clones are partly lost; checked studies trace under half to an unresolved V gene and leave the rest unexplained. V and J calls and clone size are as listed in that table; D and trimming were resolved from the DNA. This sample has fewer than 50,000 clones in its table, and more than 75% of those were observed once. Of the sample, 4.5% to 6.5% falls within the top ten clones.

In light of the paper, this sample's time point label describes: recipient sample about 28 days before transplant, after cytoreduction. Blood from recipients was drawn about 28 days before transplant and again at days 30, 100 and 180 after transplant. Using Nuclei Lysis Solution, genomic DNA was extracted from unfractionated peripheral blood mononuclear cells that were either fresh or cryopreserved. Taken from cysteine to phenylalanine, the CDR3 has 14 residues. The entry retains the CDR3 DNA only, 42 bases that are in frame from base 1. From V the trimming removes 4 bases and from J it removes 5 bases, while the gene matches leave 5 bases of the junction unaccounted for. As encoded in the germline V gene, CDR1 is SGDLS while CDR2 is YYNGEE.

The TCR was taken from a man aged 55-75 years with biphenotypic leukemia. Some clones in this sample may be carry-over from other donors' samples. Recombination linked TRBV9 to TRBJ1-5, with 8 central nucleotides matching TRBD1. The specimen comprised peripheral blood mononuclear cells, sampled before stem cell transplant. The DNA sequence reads TGTGCCAGCAGCCCGGGACAGGACTATCAGCCCCAGCATTTT. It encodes CASSPGQDYQPQHF. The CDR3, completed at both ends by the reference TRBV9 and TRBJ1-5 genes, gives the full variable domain DSGVTQTPKHLITATGQRVTLRCSPRSGDLSVYWYQQSLDQGLQFLIQYYNGEERAKGNILERFSAQQFPDLHSELNLSSLELGDSALYFCASSPGQDYQPQHFGDGTRLSIL.